This TCR beta chain was obtained from a study of cytomegalovirus exposure and HLA in healthy donors (dated by TCRdb to the late 2010s). General notes on the study: A later analysis indicated that the 120 or so validation repertoires were generated on the platform also employed for the 666 repertoires of the first cohort. The aim of the study was to test whether cataloging public T cell receptors could identify signatures of past pathogen exposure. Along with the approximately 650-subject first cohort, a separate validation cohort of 120 different subjects was used. To predict cytomegalovirus infection status, the study combined high-throughput TCR immunosequencing, statistical association of individual TCRs with disease status, and machine learning.

Study-level results and caveats: The authors suggested that the approach could potentially be generalized to other disease states and immunological phenotypes. The validation cohort had no HLA typing available for a later analysis, so co-occurrence within that cohort was assessed over all 120 or so repertoires. The study gave a list of 150 to 200 TCR beta chains associated with cytomegalovirus. The classifier was reported to diagnose cytomegalovirus status with high specificity and sensitivity in both the original and validation cohorts. In vitro tests confirmed that a few of the cytomegalovirus-associated TCR beta chains recognize cytomegalovirus antigens. Subsequent analysis determined that TCRs grouped into clusters in the first cohort also showed a tendency toward co-occurrence across the roughly 130 validation repertoires, and 90% to 95% of cluster scores exceeded 0. Across donors, most TCR sequences were observed very rarely, whereas some public TCRs were present in many individuals.

V trim: 1 base; J trim: 7 bases; unmatched bases: 8. Looking up the germline V gene (reference sequence) yields CDR1 SGHNT and CDR2 YYREEE. The CDR3 numbers 17 residues from cysteine through phenylalanine. Of all the DNA, just the CDR3 is kept, 51 bases in frame from base 1. The donors were included in the validation cohort of 90 to 150 subjects, a group kept apart from the roughly 700-subject first cohort. On this clone itself: Its target antigen remains unknown. No base quality values were provided; no much bigger clone lies one nucleotide off.

Libraries were made using the immunoSEQ multiplex PCR assay. The published analysis was carried out like this. A statistical classification framework was built for diagnosing cytomegalovirus status from the catalog of TCR beta chain sequences. TCRdb's version of the immuneACCESS table is confined to in-frame rearrangements and falls short of the full clone set. An unresolved V gene accounts for under half of the shortfall where checked; the remainder is of unknown origin. That table is the source of V, J and clone size, and D and trimming were worked out from the DNA. Across this sample there are about 150,000 clones, with approximately 90% seen only once. 6.2% of the sample rests with the top ten.

Sequenced sample: PBMCs. Recombination linked TRBV5-4 to TRBJ2-1; 13 nucleotides in the junction match TRBD2. This TCR derives from a woman in her twenties or thirties in good health and CMV-seropositive. The DNA sequence is TGTGCCAGCAGCTTGTGGACTAGCGGGAGCTCGCGTAATGAGCAGTTCTTC. This yields the protein CASSLWTSGSSRNEQFF.